This T cell receptor beta chain comes out of a study of glioma-infiltrating T cells. Study-wide findings and caveats: Non-neoplastic patients had below-expected tissue-blood divergence, while all gliomas exceeded expectation. CDR3 overlap between tissue and blood was very small.

Only one count was recorded for this clonotype. The antigen is not known. Using RNA template, CDR3s of TCR alpha and beta were amplified with iRepertoire arm-PCR. For one-step reverse transcription and amplification, about 90-400 ng of tissue mRNA or PBMC total RNA was used. Using its own MiXCR run on the multiplex PCR reads, TCRdb lists one record per CDR3 protein. Of under 150,000 distinct CDR3 sequences listed, roughly 43% are singletons. Trimming cost V 2 bases and J 7 bases, with 15 bases left between them. This CDR3 is 14 amino acids long. Germline CDR1 is SQVTM and CDR2 is ANQGSEA. The chain joins TRBV29-1 to TRBJ2-1; D gene uncertain. This receptor was obtained from a human donor with low-grade glioma or glioblastoma, undergoing nonglioma brain surgery, or in good health (not recorded which). The sample comprised glioma tissue, nonneoplastic brain tissue, or PBMCs (not recorded which). CDR3: CSVERLEVYNEQFF. Here the CDR3 DNA reads TGCAGCGTTGAAAGGCTAGAGGTTTATAATGAGCAGTTCTTC.